This T cell receptor beta chain was identified during a study of cytomegalovirus exposure and HLA in healthy donors. Overall study findings and caveats: Equally common other TCR beta chains were less clonally expanded than HLA-associated ones, a later analysis found. Common viral pathogens seemed to be connected with several of the most significant clusters, according to a later analysis. The classifier reportedly diagnosed cytomegalovirus status with high sensitivity and specificity.

The CDR3 spans 14 residues. Germline CDR1 MNHEY, CDR2 SVGAGI. The trim removed 6 bases at V and 3 bases at J, leaving 8 bases unmatched. The sample holds one count of this clone. The antigen is unknown. Amplification used 60 Vbeta primers and 13 Jbeta primers. Profiled with immunoSEQ multiplex PCR; TCRdb holds only in-frame clones, not every one. Found here are around 70,000 clones, less than 65% of them singletons; the top ten hold approximately 2.6%. J is TRBJ2-7 and V is TRBV6-5; 7 bases match TRBD2. The clonotype originates from a man younger than 40 in good health and CMV-seronegative. What was sequenced was PBMCs. CDR3 in amino acids: CASSRSWTSYEQYF. Written as DNA, the CDR3 is TGTGCCAGCAGCCGAAGTTGGACTAGCTACGAGCAGTACTTC.